The rows below give T cell receptor beta chains drawn from one sample of a study of T cells after yellow fever vaccination. TCRdb fed the 5' RACE reads into MiXCR, producing one record per CDR3 protein. The profile shows more than 350,000 distinct CDR3 sequences, about 9.9% of them singletons. The specimen comprised PBMCs, sampled on the day of the first yellow fever vaccination. Receptors were obtained from a man younger than 35 who received the YFV17D yellow fever vaccine. Both conserved end residues are part of each CDR3. Each record gives: clone size, V gene, CDR3 length, J gene, D gene, CDR3 protein, CDR3 DNA. The D gene is left open where the match is weak. Clone size appears in some rows only: once, few, many, or a class for an expanded clone.

few	TRBV5-6	16	TRBJ1-5	TRBD1	CASSFRTGGLYQPQHF	TGTGCCAGCAGCTTTCGGACAGGAGGACTTTATCAGCCCCAGCATTTT
.	TRBV12-3/TRBV12-4	11	TRBJ2-1	.	CASSPRNEQFF	TGTGCCAGCAGTCCCCGGAATGAGCAGTTCTTC
.	TRBV7-2	13	TRBJ2-3	.	CASLRGSTDTQYF	TGTGCCAGCCTCAGGGGAAGCACAGATACGCAGTATTTT
.	TRBV12-3/TRBV12-4	16	TRBJ2-1	TRBD1	CASRLNRDRDGGEQFF	TGTGCCAGCAGGTTAAACCGGGACAGGGATGGAGGTGAGCAGTTCTTC
few	TRBV2	14	TRBJ2-2	.	CASGTGWGAGELFF	TGTGCCAGCGGAACAGGGTGGGGAGCCGGGGAGCTGTTTTTT
few	TRBV7-6	21	TRBJ2-3	.	CASSLPTTSYREESSTDTQYF	TGTGCCAGCAGCTTACCGACGACGAGCTATAGGGAAGAATCTAGCACAGATACGCAGTATTTT
.	TRBV19	15	TRBJ1-5	TRBD1	CASSSYRGRSQPQHF	TGTGCCAGTAGTAGTTACAGGGGGAGAAGTCAGCCCCAGCATTTT
.	TRBV29-1	12	TRBJ2-3	TRBD2	CSGRLAADTQYF	TGCAGCGGCCGACTAGCGGCAGATACGCAGTATTTT
.	TRBV12-3/TRBV12-4	15	TRBJ2-4	.	CASSFGGPAKNIQYF	TGTGCCAGCAGTTTTGGGGGGCCAGCCAAAAACATTCAGTACTTC
.	TRBV5-4	14	TRBJ2-3	.	CASRLGASTDTQYF	TGTGCCAGCAGGTTAGGGGCTAGCACAGATACGCAGTATTTT
.	TRBV6-2/TRBV6-3	13	TRBJ1-5	TRBD1	CASSYSGTVVLHF	TGTGCCAGCAGTTACTCGGGGACAGTAGTTTTGCATTTT
.	TRBV5-5	18	TRBJ2-5	TRBD2	CASSYSPGGALLKETQYF	TGTGCCAGCAGCTATTCCCCGGGAGGGGCGCTCCTTAAAGAGACCCAGTACTTC
.	TRBV18	13	TRBJ2-7	.	CASSPPGNYEQYF	TGTGCCAGCTCACCACCTGGCAACTACGAGCAGTACTTC
.	TRBV6-2/TRBV6-3	13	TRBJ1-2	TRBD1	CASSPGGHGGYTF	TGTGCCAGCAGTCCAGGGGGCCATGGGGGCTACACCTTC
.	TRBV20-1	13	TRBJ2-7	TRBD2	CSAADGGAVEQYF	TGCAGTGCGGCAGACGGGGGGGCGGTCGAGCAGTACTTC
.	TRBV12-3/TRBV12-4	15	TRBJ2-2	TRBD2	CASSFGLAGPGELFF	TGTGCCAGCAGTTTTGGACTAGCGGGGCCCGGGGAGCTGTTTTTT
.	TRBV5-1	13	TRBJ1-5	.	CASSANRDQPQHF	TGCGCCAGCAGTGCGAACAGGGATCAGCCCCAGCATTTT
few	TRBV6-5	15	TRBJ1-4	.	CASSYEFGANEKLFF	TGTGCCAGCAGTTACGAGTTCGGAGCTAATGAAAAACTGTTTTTT
.	TRBV6-2/TRBV6-3	16	TRBJ2-7	.	CASSYFPGSLSYEQYF	TGTGCCAGCAGTTACTTCCCGGGATCCCTCTCCTACGAGCAGTACTTC
.	TRBV20-1	12	TRBJ1-4	.	CSSPGVDEKLFF	TGCAGTTCGCCGGGGGTGGACGAAAAACTGTTTTTT
.	TRBV25-1	12	TRBJ2-5	.	CASSDDWGAQYF	TGTGCCAGCAGTGATGACTGGGGGGCCCAGTACTTC
few	TRBV20-1	15	TRBJ2-5	TRBD2	CSAAPTGTSGGSQYF	TGCAGTGCTGCGCCTACCGGGACTAGCGGGGGGTCCCAGTACTTC
few	TRBV11-2	12	TRBJ2-1	.	CASSLVGYEQFF	TGTGCCAGCAGCTTAGTTGGCTATGAGCAGTTCTTC
.	TRBV5-4	14	TRBJ1-1	.	CASRLQSLNTEAFF	TGTGCCAGCAGGCTCCAGTCCTTGAACACTGAAGCTTTCTTT
.	TRBV2	14	TRBJ1-1	.	CASIRSGENTEAFF	TGTGCCAGCATACGGTCTGGGGAGAACACTGAAGCTTTCTTT
many	TRBV4-1	14	TRBJ1-1	.	CASSVYRVGTEAFF	TGCGCCAGCAGCGTATACAGGGTAGGGACTGAAGCTTTCTTT
.	TRBV6-5	18	TRBJ1-6	.	CASSYRAAYYNDNSPLHF	TGTGCCAGCAGTTACCGAGCCGCGTATTACAACGATAATTCACCCCTCCACTTT
.	TRBV7-2	17	TRBJ1-2	.	CASSLAPRQIPSYGYTF	TGTGCCAGCAGCTTAGCGCCCCGACAGATACCCTCCTATGGCTACACCTTC
few	TRBV5-6	17	TRBJ2-1	.	CASSLPALAEGYNEQFF	TGTGCCAGCAGCTTGCCCGCTCTAGCAGAGGGGTACAATGAGCAGTTCTTC
many	TRBV5-1	15	TRBJ2-7	TRBD2	CASSAQMTSAVEQYF	TGCGCCAGCAGCGCACAAATGACTAGCGCGGTCGAGCAGTACTTC
many	TRBV6-5	17	TRBJ1-1	.	CASSYSYSGIGGTEAFF	TGTGCCAGCAGTTACTCGTATTCGGGGATCGGTGGCACTGAAGCTTTCTTT
.	TRBV9	15	TRBJ1-6	.	CASSVGTGEGSPLHF	TGTGCCAGCAGCGTAGGAACGGGGGAAGGGTCACCCCTCCACTTT
.	TRBV9	14	TRBJ2-1	.	CASSVGEGRNEQFF	TGTGCCAGCAGCGTAGGTGAGGGGCGCAATGAGCAGTTCTTC
.	TRBV6-1	14	TRBJ1-5	.	CASSDVWEGQPQHF	TGTGCCAGCAGTGATGTCTGGGAAGGGCAGCCCCAGCATTTT
few	TRBV5-1	17	TRBJ1-2	TRBD1	CASSLVAVGQGLIGYTF	TGCGCCAGCAGCTTGGTTGCGGTTGGACAGGGACTTATCGGCTACACCTTC
few	TRBV9	14	TRBJ1-3	.	CASSTDDSGNTIYF	TGTGCCAGCAGCACAGACGACTCTGGAAACACCATATATTTT
.	TRBV6-1	16	TRBJ2-3	TRBD2	CASSSIAGGSTDTQYF	TGTGCCAGCAGCTCAATAGCGGGGGGTAGCACAGATACGCAGTATTTT
many	TRBV20-1	14	TRBJ2-1	.	CSADARRGNNEQFF	TGCAGTGCCGATGCGCGCAGGGGCAACAATGAGCAGTTCTTC
once	TRBV24-1	14	TRBJ2-3	.	CATSDRVSTDTQYF	TGTGCCACCAGTGATAGGGTTAGCACAGATACGCAGTATTTT
.	TRBV7-7	15	TRBJ2-2	.	CASSAVQSNTGELFF	TGTGCTAGCAGCGCCGTACAGTCGAACACCGGGGAGCTGTTTTTT
few	TRBV7-8	14	TRBJ2-3	.	CASSVQALTDTQYF	TGTGCCAGCAGCGTACAGGCGCTCACAGATACGCAGTATTTT
many	TRBV24-1	12	TRBJ2-3	.	CATSFGADTQYF	TGTGCCACCAGTTTTGGGGCAGATACGCAGTATTTT
.	TRBV7-2	13	TRBJ2-5	.	CASSLYGRETQYF	TGTGCCAGCAGCTTATATGGGAGGGAGACCCAGTACTTC
few	TRBV6-2/TRBV6-3	13	TRBJ1-2	.	CASKRSHLYGYTF	TGTGCCAGCAAGCGAAGCCACCTCTATGGCTACACCTTC
few	TRBV25-1	13	TRBJ2-5	.	CASSEWQEETQYF	TGTGCCAGCAGTGAATGGCAGGAAGAGACCCAGTACTTC
few	TRBV18	18	TRBJ2-1	TRBD2	CASSPPPSSGVSYNEQFF	TGTGCCAGCTCACCACCTCCCTCTAGCGGGGTATCCTACAATGAGCAGTTCTTC
few	TRBV12-3/TRBV12-4	16	TRBJ1-3	.	CASSRQAAGAGNTIYF	TGTGCCAGCAGTCGACAGGCTGCTGGGGCTGGAAACACCATATATTTT
.	TRBV30	12	TRBJ1-2	.	CAWSGVGYGYTF	TGTGCCTGGAGTGGAGTCGGCTATGGCTACACCTTC
few	TRBV20-1	15	TRBJ2-3	TRBD2	CSARARRGGTDTQYF	TGCAGTGCTAGAGCCCGGCGGGGGGGCACAGATACGCAGTATTTT
few	TRBV20-1	13	TRBJ1-2	TRBD1	CSAPNPTGDGYTF	TGCAGTGCTCCCAACCCGACAGGGGATGGCTACACCTTC
many	TRBV5-1	14	TRBJ2-7	TRBD1	CASSLVQGADEQYF	TGCGCCAGCAGCTTGGTGCAGGGGGCCGACGAGCAGTACTTC
.	TRBV20-1	14	TRBJ1-5	.	CSASPGLAGQPQHF	TGCAGTGCGTCTCCGGGACTCGCCGGTCAGCCCCAGCATTTT
.	TRBV20-1	15	TRBJ2-7	TRBD2	CSATIPAGGSYEQYF	TGCAGTGCTACTATCCCGGCGGGGGGCTCCTACGAGCAGTACTTC
few	TRBV5-6	14	TRBJ2-2	.	CASSLRSYTGELFF	TGTGCCAGCAGCTTGCGCAGCTACACCGGGGAGCTGTTTTTT
.	TRBV5-1	12	TRBJ2-5	.	CASSLPFGTQYF	TGCGCCAGCAGCTTGCCATTTGGGACCCAGTACTTC
few	TRBV20-1	13	TRBJ2-5	.	CSAVLGGHETQYF	TGCAGTGCCGTCCTCGGGGGCCATGAGACCCAGTACTTC
.	TRBV25-1	14	TRBJ2-2	.	CASSDRAGTGELFF	TGTGCCAGCAGTGATAGAGCAGGTACCGGGGAGCTGTTTTTT